This T cell receptor beta chain was recovered during a study of T cell responses to AZD1222 COVID-19 vaccine. In the study overall: Second doses were pooled across both intervals (about 4 or about 12 weeks). Study-wide points: Among spike-specific TCRs, nearly half reportedly target unmutated variant regions. Donor demographics were predominantly white British with a female majority; clonal diversity may be underestimated.

Points on this clone: Its antigen is as yet unknown.

The method was immunoSEQ multiplex PCR; TCRdb's version includes in-frame clones alone and lacks a portion of them. The sample includes just over 150,000 clones, roughly nine tenths of them seen just once. There are 18 residues in the CDR3. Germline V gene lookup returns CDR1 KGHDR and CDR2 SFDVKD. Trimming took 2 bases from V and 1 from J; bases not matched to a gene: 9. V gene TRBV24-1 combines with J gene TRBJ2-3, with 9 nucleotides matching TRBD2. This receptor was identified in an adult in good health. This sample comprised peripheral blood, obtained on day 0 of AZD1222 vaccination. The DNA of the CDR3 is TGTGCCACCAGTGATTGGTTGCGGGAGGGCCTCGGCACAGATACGCAGTATTTT. Translating gives CATSDWLREGLGTDTQYF.